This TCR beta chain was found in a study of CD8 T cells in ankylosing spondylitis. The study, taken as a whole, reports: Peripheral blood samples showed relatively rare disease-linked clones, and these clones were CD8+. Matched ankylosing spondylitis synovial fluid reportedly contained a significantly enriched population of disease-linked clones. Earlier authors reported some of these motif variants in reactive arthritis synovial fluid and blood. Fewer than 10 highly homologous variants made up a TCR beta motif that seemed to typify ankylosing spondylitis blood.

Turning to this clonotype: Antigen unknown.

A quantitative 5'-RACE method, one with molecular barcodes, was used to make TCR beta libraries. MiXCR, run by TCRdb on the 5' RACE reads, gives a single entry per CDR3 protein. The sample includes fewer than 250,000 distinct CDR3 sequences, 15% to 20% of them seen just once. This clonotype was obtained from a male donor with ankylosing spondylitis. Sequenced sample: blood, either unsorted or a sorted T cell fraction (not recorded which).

CDR3 DNA: TGTGCCAGCAGGAGCCATAAGAACACTGAAGCTTTCTTT. It yields the protein CASRSHKNTEAFF. J is TRBJ1-1 and V is TRBV12-3 or TRBV12-4, with D hard to call. Trimming cost V 6 bases and J 1 base, with 9 bases left between them. CDR3 size: 13 residues.